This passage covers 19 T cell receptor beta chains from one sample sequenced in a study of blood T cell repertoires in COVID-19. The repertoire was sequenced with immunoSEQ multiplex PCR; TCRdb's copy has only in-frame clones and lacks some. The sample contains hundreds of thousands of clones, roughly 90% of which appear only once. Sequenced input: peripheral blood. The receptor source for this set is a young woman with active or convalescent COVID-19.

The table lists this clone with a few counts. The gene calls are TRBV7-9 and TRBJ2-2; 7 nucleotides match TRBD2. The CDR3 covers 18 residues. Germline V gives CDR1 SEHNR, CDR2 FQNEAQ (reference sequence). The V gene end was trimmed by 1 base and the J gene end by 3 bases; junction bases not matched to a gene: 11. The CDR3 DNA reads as TGTGCCAGCAGCTTAGGGGTAGCGGGTGCCGGTTACACCGGGGAGCTGTTTTTT. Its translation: CASSLGVAGAGYTGELFF.

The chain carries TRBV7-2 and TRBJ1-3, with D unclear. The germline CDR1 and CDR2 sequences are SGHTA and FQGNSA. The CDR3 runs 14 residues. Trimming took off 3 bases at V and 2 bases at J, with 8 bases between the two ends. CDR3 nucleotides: TGTGCCAGCAGCTTCGGCGGCACTGGAAACACCATATATTTT. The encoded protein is CASSFGGTGNTIYF. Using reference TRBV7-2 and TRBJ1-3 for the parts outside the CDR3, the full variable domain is GAGVSQSPSNKVTEKGKDVELRCDPISGHTALYWYRQSLGQGLEFLIYFQGNSAPDKSGLPSDRFSAERTGGSVSTLTIQRTQQEDSAVYLCASSFGGTGNTIYFGEGSWLTVV.

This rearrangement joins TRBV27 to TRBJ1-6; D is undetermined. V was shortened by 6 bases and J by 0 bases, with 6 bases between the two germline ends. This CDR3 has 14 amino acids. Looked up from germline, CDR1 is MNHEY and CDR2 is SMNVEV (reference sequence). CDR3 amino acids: CASRLSSYNSPLHF. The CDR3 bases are TGTGCCAGCAGATTGAGCTCCTATAATTCACCCCTCCACTTT.

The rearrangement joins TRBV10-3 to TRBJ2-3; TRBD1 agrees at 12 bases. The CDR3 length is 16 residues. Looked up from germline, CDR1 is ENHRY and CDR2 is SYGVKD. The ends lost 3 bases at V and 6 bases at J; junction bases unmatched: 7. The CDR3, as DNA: TGTGCCATCAGTGAAACCGGGACAGGGGGCGAGGATACGCAGTATTTT. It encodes CAISETGTGGEDTQYF.

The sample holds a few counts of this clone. Written as DNA, the CDR3 is TGTGCCAGCAGTTACTCGAGGCAAAACACCGGGGAGCTGTTTTTT. This sequence encodes CASSYSRQNTGELFF. The rearrangement links TRBV6-2 or TRBV6-3 to TRBJ2-2, with D unclear. The CDR3 covers 15 residues. The germline gives CDR1 MNHEY, CDR2 SVGEGT. Trimming left V 0 bases short and J 2 bases short, with 7 bases between.

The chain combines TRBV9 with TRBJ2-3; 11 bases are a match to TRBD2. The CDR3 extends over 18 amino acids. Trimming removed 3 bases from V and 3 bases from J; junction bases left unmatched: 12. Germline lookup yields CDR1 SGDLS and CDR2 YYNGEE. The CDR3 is CASSARSLAGVGTDTQYF. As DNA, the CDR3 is TGTGCCAGCAGCGCCCGATCACTAGCGGGAGTAGGGACAGATACGCAGTATTTT.

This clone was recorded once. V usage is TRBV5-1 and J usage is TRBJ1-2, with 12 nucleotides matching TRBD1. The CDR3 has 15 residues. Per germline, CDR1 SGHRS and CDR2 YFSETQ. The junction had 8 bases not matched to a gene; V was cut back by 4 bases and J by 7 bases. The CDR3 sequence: CASSGGDRGLGGYTF. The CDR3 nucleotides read TGCGCCAGCAGCGGAGGGGACAGGGGGCTAGGTGGCTACACCTTC. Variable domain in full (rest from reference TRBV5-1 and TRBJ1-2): KAGVTQTPRYLIKTRGQQVTLSCSPISGHRSVSWYQQTPGQGLQFLFEYFSETQRNKGNFPGRFSGRQFSNSRSEMNVSTLELGDSALYLCASSGGDRGLGGYTFGSGTRLTVV.

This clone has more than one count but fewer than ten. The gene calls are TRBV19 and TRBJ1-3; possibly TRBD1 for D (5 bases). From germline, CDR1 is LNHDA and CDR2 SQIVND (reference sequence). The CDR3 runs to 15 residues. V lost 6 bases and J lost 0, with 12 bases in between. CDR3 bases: TGTGCCAGTAGAGCAGGGTCAATCTCTGGAAACACCATATATTTT. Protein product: CASRAGSISGNTIYF.

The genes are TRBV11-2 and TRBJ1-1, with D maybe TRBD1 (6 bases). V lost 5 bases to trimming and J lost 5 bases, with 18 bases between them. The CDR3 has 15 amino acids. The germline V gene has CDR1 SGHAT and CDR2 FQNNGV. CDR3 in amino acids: CASSPSPRGRTEAFF. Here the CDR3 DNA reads TGTGCCAGCAGCCCGTCCCCCAGGGGAAGGACTGAAGCTTTCTTT.

CDR3 coding DNA: TGTGCCACCAGCAGAGATAGAGGGGGCACCGGGGAGCTGTTTTTT. It yields the protein CATSRDRGGTGELFF. The genes are TRBV15 and TRBJ2-2; maybe TRBD1 (6 bases). V gave up 0 bases and J gave up 4 bases, with 9 bases separating them. The CDR3 has 15 residues. Germline V lookup: CDR1 LNHNV, CDR2 YYDKDF (reference sequence).

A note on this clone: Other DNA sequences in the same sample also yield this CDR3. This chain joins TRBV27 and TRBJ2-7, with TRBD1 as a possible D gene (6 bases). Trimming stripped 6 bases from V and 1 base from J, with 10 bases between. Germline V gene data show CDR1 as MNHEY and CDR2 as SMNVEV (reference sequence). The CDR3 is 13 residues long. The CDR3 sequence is CASSRGQSYEQYF. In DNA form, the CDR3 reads TGTGCCAGCAGCCGAGGACAGTCCTACGAGCAGTACTTC.

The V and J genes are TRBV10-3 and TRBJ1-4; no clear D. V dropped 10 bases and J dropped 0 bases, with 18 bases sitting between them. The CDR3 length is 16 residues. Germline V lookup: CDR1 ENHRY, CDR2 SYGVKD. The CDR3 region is CATAEKTAATNEKLFF. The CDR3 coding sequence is TGTGCCACCGCTGAAAAAACTGCCGCAACTAATGAAAAACTGTTTTTT.

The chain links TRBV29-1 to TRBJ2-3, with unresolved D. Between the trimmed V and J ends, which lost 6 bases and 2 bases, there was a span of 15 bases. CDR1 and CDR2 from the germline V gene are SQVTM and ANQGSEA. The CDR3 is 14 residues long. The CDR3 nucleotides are TGCAGCGTGGCTGCCGGGTCCAACACAGATACGCAGTATTTT. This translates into CSVAAGSNTDTQYF.

CDR3 sequence: CASRGTSGKHQETQYF. CDR3 coding DNA: TGCGCCAGCAGGGGGACGAGCGGGAAACACCAAGAGACCCAGTACTTC. The V and J genes are TRBV5-1 and TRBJ2-5; 7 bases match TRBD2. V lost 5 bases and J lost 0; bases outside the gene matches: 10. In germline, CDR1 is SGHRS, CDR2 YFSETQ. The CDR3 covers 16 residues.

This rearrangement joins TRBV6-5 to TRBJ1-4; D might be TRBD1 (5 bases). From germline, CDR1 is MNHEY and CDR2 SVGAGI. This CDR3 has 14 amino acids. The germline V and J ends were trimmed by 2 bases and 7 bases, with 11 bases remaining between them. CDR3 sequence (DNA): TGTGCCAGCAGTTACAGGGGTGGTGGTGAAAAACTGTTTTTT. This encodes CASSYRGGGEKLFF.

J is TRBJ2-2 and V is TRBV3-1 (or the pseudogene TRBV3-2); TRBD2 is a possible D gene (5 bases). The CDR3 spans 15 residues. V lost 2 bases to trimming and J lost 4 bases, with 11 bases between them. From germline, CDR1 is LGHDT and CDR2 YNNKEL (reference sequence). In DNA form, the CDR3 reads TGTGCCAGCAGCCAATCTAGTGAGGGCACCGGGGAGCTGTTTTTT. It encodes CASSQSSEGTGELFF.

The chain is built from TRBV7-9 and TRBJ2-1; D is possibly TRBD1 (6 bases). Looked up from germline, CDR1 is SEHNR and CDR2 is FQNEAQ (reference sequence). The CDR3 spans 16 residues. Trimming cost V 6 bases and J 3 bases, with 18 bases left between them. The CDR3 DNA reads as TGTGCCAGCAGATATACACAGGGTGGGGTCTACAATGAGCAGTTCTTC. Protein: CASRYTQGGVYNEQFF.

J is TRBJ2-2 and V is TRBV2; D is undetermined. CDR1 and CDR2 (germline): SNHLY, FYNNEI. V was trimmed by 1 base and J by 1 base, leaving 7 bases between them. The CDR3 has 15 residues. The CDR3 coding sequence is TGTGCCAGCAGTGAAGAACTCGTGAACACCGGGGAGCTGTTTTTT. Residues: CASSEELVNTGELFF.

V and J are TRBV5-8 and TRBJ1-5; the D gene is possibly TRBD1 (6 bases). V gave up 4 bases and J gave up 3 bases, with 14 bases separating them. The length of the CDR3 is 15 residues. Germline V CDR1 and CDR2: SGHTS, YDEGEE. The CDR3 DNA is TGTGCCAGCAGCCCCGCCTTGGGGGCCAATCAGCCCCAGCATTTT. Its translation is CASSPALGANQPQHF.